One and the same sample provided the 22 T cell receptor beta chains below, sequenced in a study of T cells after posttransplantation cyclophosphamide. Control samples came 1 year after myeloablative marrow transplants with methotrexate plus calcineurin inhibitor. TCRdb's copy holds only in-frame clones and misses some; the assay was immunoSEQ multiplex PCR. The data contain roughly 10,000 clones, about 90% of them singletons. Here the sequenced sample was PBMCs, taken 430 to 450 days after allogeneic stem cell transplant with calcineurin inhibitor and methotrexate. The receptors here all came from a male patient aged 45-60 years who received an allogeneic stem cell transplant from an unrelated donor, was CMV-positive, and had chronic GVHD only. Some T cells may be the graft donor's.

The rearrangement links TRBV5-1 to TRBJ1-2; the D gene is possibly TRBD1 (5 bases). The CDR3 sequence is 15 residues long. Germline CDR1 is SGHRS and CDR2 is YFSETQ. The germline V and J ends were trimmed by 1 base and 0 bases, with 10 bases remaining between them. The CDR3, as DNA: TGCGCCAGCAGCTTGAGGGCAGGGTCTAACTATGGCTACACCTTC. Amino acids: CASSLRAGSNYGYTF. Combining the CDR3 with reference TRBV5-1 and TRBJ1-2 gives the whole variable domain KAGVTQTPRYLIKTRGQQVTLSCSPISGHRSVSWYQQTPGQGLQFLFEYFSETQRNKGNFPGRFSGRQFSNSRSEMNVSTLELGDSALYLCASSLRAGSNYGYTFGSGTRLTVV.

This chain connects TRBV29-1 to TRBJ2-5; 8 positions agree with TRBD1. Looked up from germline, CDR1 is SQVTM and CDR2 is ANQGSEA. The trim removed 3 bases at V and 4 bases at J, leaving 10 bases unmatched. The CDR3 length is 15 residues. CDR3 DNA sequence: TGCAGCGTTGATATCGGACAGGGATTTGCAGAGACCCAGTACTTC. This codes for CSVDIGQGFAETQYF.

CDR3 DNA: TGTGCCAGCAGCTATACAGGGAACACTGAAGCTTTCTTT. This translates into CASSYTGNTEAFF. The chain has TRBV7-3 and TRBJ1-1; D perhaps matches TRBD1 (5 bases). Looked up from germline, CDR1 is SGHTA and CDR2 is FQGTGA. Deletions cut 4 bases from V and 1 base from J, with 7 bases between. CDR3 length equals 13 residues.

The chain employs TRBV6-6 and TRBJ1-2; D is undetermined. There are 13 residues in the CDR3. V shed 6 bases and J shed 1 base, with 9 bases lying between them. Looked up from germline, CDR1 is MNHNY and CDR2 is SVGAGI (reference sequence). The CDR3 loop is CASRGGGNYGYTF. In DNA, the CDR3 is TGTGCCAGCAGGGGAGGTGGTAACTATGGCTACACCTTC.

The chain couples TRBV7-9 to TRBJ2-5, with D perhaps TRBD1 (5 bases). The germline V gene has CDR1 SEHNR and CDR2 FQNEAQ (reference sequence). V lost 2 bases and J lost 5, with 18 bases in between. The CDR3 is made up of 16 amino acids. CDR3: CASSLSVGVSQETQYF. In DNA form, the CDR3 reads TGTGCCAGCAGCTTAAGTGTAGGGGTTAGTCAGGAGACCCAGTACTTC.

The chain combines TRBV7-9 with TRBJ1-2; possibly TRBD1 for D (6 bases). The CDR3 runs to 13 residues. Germline CDR1 is SEHNR and CDR2 is FQNEAQ (reference sequence). V gave up 1 base and J gave up 6 bases, with 9 bases separating them. CDR3 sequence reads: CASSLGQANGYTF. DNA for the CDR3: TGTGCCAGCAGCTTAGGACAGGCTAATGGCTACACCTTC.

This clone was counted a few times. This chain joins TRBV19 and TRBJ2-1; tentative D call: TRBD2 (5 bases). The CDR3 contains 11 residues. The germline gives CDR1 LNHDA, CDR2 SQIVND (reference sequence). V dropped 3 bases and J dropped 10 bases, with 7 bases sitting between them. The CDR3 DNA sequence: TGTGCCAGTAGTATCGGGGTCGAGCAGTTCTTC. Its translation: CASSIGVEQFF.

This clone showed up just once. The chain joins TRBV19 to TRBJ1-2; TRBD1 agrees at 7 bases. The CDR3 consists of 12 residues. With 4 bases clipped from V and 4 bases from J, the junction kept 0 bases outside the gene matches. The germline V gene has CDR1 LNHDA and CDR2 SQIVND (reference sequence). CDR3: CASSTGGYGYTF. The CDR3 DNA follows: TGTGCCAGTAGTACAGGGGGCTATGGCTACACCTTC.

The rearrangement uses TRBV9 and TRBJ1-2; D possibly corresponds to TRBD1 (6 bases). Germline CDR1 reads SGDLS; CDR2 reads YYNGEE. The CDR3 has 14 amino acids. V lost 3 bases and J lost 7, with 16 bases in between. CDR3 nucleotide sequence: TGTGCCAGCAGCGAAGCGACAGGTTTCTCTGGCTACACCTTC. Encoded protein: CASSEATGFSGYTF.

The CDR3 region has the DNA TGTGCCAGCAGCTTAGCCCTGACAGGGGGTGGGTCACCCCTCCACTTT. As protein: CASSLALTGGGSPLHF. V and J are TRBV7-9 and TRBJ1-6; 9 bases line up with TRBD1. V dropped 0 bases and J dropped 10; count of bases not matched to a gene: 7. This CDR3 is 16 amino acids long. From germline, CDR1 is SEHNR and CDR2 FQNEAQ (reference sequence).

V gene TRBV28 combines with J gene TRBJ2-4, with a possible D match to TRBD2 (5 bases). The CDR3 is made up of 15 amino acids. Germline V gene data show CDR1 as MDHEN and CDR2 as SYDVKM. V gave up 6 bases and J gave up 8 bases, with 20 bases separating them. The CDR3: CASRGRTPSLYIQYF. The CDR3 nucleotides are TGTGCCAGCAGGGGCCGGACCCCTAGCCTGTACATTCAGTACTTC.

The genes are TRBV5-6 and TRBJ2-5, with D possibly being TRBD1 (8 bases). CDR3 size: 16 residues. CDR1 and CDR2 from the germline V gene are SGHDT and YYEEEE. V lost 4 bases to trimming and J lost 2 bases, with 18 bases between them. The CDR3 loop reads CASSETGGVKQETQYF. CDR3 in DNA: TGTGCCAGCAGCGAAACAGGGGGGGTGAAACAAGAGACCCAGTACTTC.

The V and J genes are TRBV6-5 and TRBJ2-5; tentative D call: TRBD1 (6 bases). This CDR3 is built from 13 residues. Trimming pared 6 bases from V and 2 bases from J, leaving 10 bases between. Germline CDR1 and CDR2: MNHEY and SVGAGI. CDR3 loop: CASRRTEQETQYF. The CDR3 nucleotides read TGTGCCAGCAGGCGGACAGAACAAGAGACCCAGTACTTC.

As concerns this clone: A junction end diverges from the germline sequence, so it may reflect a read error. The V gene is TRBV28, the J gene TRBJ1-5, with D tentatively TRBD1 (5 bases). The CDR3 has 17 residues. From germline, CDR1 is MDHEN and CDR2 SYDVKM. The CDR3 is CTSSSAIRGPSNQPQHF. CDR3 nucleotide sequence: TGTACCAGCAGTTCCGCAATAAGGGGCCCTAGCAATCAGCCCCAGCATTTT.

This chain uses TRBV6-5 with TRBJ2-1; weak D call: TRBD2 (6 bases). The germline V and J ends were trimmed by 6 bases and 0 bases, with 9 bases remaining between them. This CDR3 spans 14 amino acids. CDR1 is MNHEY, CDR2 SVGAGI, per germline. CDR3 in amino acids: CASRGGYSYNEQFF. CDR3 DNA: TGTGCCAGCAGGGGGGGATACTCCTACAATGAGCAGTTCTTC.

The chain combines TRBV7-6 with TRBJ2-2; TRBD2 matches at 8 bases. Germline-derived CDR1 and CDR2 are SGHVS and FNYEAQ. Trimming at V came to 4 bases and at J to 6 bases, leaving 7 bases not matched to a gene. CDR3 size: 15 residues. The DNA of the CDR3 is TGTGCCAGCAGCTCCATAGCGGGATCGGCCGGGGAGCTGTTTTTT. It is translated as CASSSIAGSAGELFF.

The V gene is TRBV7-9, the J gene TRBJ2-7, with TRBD1 as a possible D gene (5 bases). The CDR3 is made up of 13 amino acids. V was shortened by 2 bases and J by 2 bases, with 7 bases between the two germline ends. The germline CDR1 and CDR2 sequences are SEHNR and FQNEAQ (reference sequence). The CDR3 region has the DNA TGTGCCAGCAGCTTACCAGGGACCTACGAGCAGTACTTC. This sequence encodes CASSLPGTYEQYF.

The chain couples TRBV25-1 to TRBJ2-5, with 8 bases aligning to TRBD1. This CDR3 comprises 15 residues. Trimming removed 7 bases from V and 5 bases from J; junction bases left unmatched: 12. Germline V gives CDR1 MGHDK, CDR2 SYGVNS. CDR3 in amino acids: CASNTYRGSRETQYF. As DNA, the CDR3 is TGTGCCAGCAATACATACAGGGGGTCCCGGGAGACCCAGTACTTC. The entire variable domain, with the rest obtained from reference TRBV25-1 and TRBJ2-5, is as follows: EADIYQTPRYLVIGTGKKITLECSQTMGHDKMYWYQQDPGMELHLIHYSYGVNSTEKGDLSSESTVSRIRTEHFPLTLESARPSHTSQYLCASNTYRGSRETQYFGPGTRLLVL.

V and J are TRBV19 and TRBJ1-1; weak D call: TRBD1 (6 bases). The CDR3 length is 13 residues. Germline lookup yields CDR1 LNHDA and CDR2 SQIVND (reference sequence). V lost 7 bases and J 4 bases, leaving 13 bases between the germline ends. CDR3 region: CASNPGGATEAFF. The CDR3 DNA reads TGTGCCAGTAACCCCGGGGGGGCCACTGAAGCTTTCTTT. Supplemented by reference TRBV19 and TRBJ1-1, the full variable domain reads DGGITQSPKYLFRKEGQNVTLSCEQNLNHDAMYWYRQDPGQGLRLIYYSQIVNDFQKGDIAEGYSVSREKKESFPLTVTSAQKNPTAFYLCASNPGGATEAFFGQGTRLTVV.

By share, this clone ranks as medium-sized. The rearrangement uses TRBV7-9 and TRBJ1-1, with D possibly TRBD1 on 6 matching bases. CDR1 and CDR2 from the germline V gene are SEHNR and FQNEAQ (reference sequence). The length of the CDR3 is 13 residues. Trimming left V 6 bases short and J 5 bases short, with 13 bases between. As DNA, the CDR3 is TGTGCCAGCAGTTACCGGACAGCGACTGAAGCTTTCTTT. Its protein product is CASSYRTATEAFF.

As DNA, the CDR3 is TGTGCCAGCAGGATTCTAGCGGGAGATCCCTACGAGCAGTACTTC. Residues: CASRILAGDPYEQYF. The V gene is TRBV6-1, the J gene TRBJ2-7, with 10 bases that match TRBD2. Germline loops: CDR1 MNHNS, CDR2 SASEGT. J lost 2 bases, V lost 6 bases, and 7 bases had no gene match. This CDR3 has 15 amino acids.

This clone occurred once. DNA for the CDR3: TGTGCCAGCAGCAGCCTAGCGGGTGTGTACGAGCAGTACTTC. It codes for CASSSLAGVYEQYF. The chain links TRBV11-3 to TRBJ2-7; 8 nucleotides match TRBD2. The V gene end was trimmed by 5 bases and the J gene end by 4 bases; junction bases not matched to a gene: 7. This CDR3 is built from 14 residues. Germline V gives CDR1 SGHNT, CDR2 YENEEA.